The T cell receptor beta chain under discussion was sequenced for a study of blood T cell repertoires in COVID-19. Study-level information: Donors in the United States, Italy and Spain gave samples during acute or convalescent COVID-19. T cells, B-cell-depleted T cells, or PBMCs provided the cDNA or gDNA that served as material.

CDR3 size: 17 residues. The V gene's germline CDR1 is ENHRY and CDR2 SYGVKD. Trimming left V 2 bases short and J 0 bases short, with 14 bases between. The assay was immunoSEQ multiplex PCR, and TCRdb's table has in-frame clones only and misses some. The sample yields 110,000 to 150,000 clones, 88% seen once. This sequence was found in a woman between 50 and 59 years old with acute or convalescent COVID-19. The chain carries TRBV10-3 and TRBJ1-3, with unresolved D. The sample consisted of peripheral blood. As DNA, the CDR3 is TGTGCCATCAGTGAGGTAGGAGCCCTGAGCTCTGGAAACACCATATATTTT. Its protein is CAISEVGALSSGNTIYF.